The clone carrying this T cell receptor beta chain was counted at least ten times. The CDR3 is cut off 3 residues early in the read; its end comes from the germline J gene. These data are taken from a study of T cell clonality in common variable immunodeficiency. V lost 3 bases to trimming and J lost 1 base; unmatched junction nucleotides: 3. The CDR3 extends over 15 amino acids. Germline V gene data show CDR1 as LNHDA and CDR2 as SQIVND (reference sequence). Measured with immunoSEQ multiplex PCR; TCRdb has only the in-frame clones, and not every one. The sample was found to contain some 50,000 clones, and every one recurs.

This TCR was recovered from a person between 18 and 70 years old in good health. Material for sequencing was peripheral blood mononuclear cells. The chain combines TRBV19 with TRBJ2-5, with 9 bases matching TRBD2. The CDR3 DNA, read in part, is TGTGCCAGTAGTATTAGCGGGAGTTCCCAAGAGACC. Encoded protein: CASSISGSSQET. The whole CDR3 reads CASSISGSSQETQYF. The complete variable domain, with remaining parts taken from reference TRBV19 and TRBJ2-5, reads DGGITQSPKYLFRKEGQNVTLSCEQNLNHDAMYWYRQDPGQGLRLIYYSQIVNDFQKGDIAEGYSVSREKKESFPLTVTSAQKNPTAFYLCASSISGSSQETQYFGPGTRLLVL.